A selection of T cell receptor beta chains follows, all from one sample in a study of regulatory T cells in long-lasting Graves disease. Each CDR3 protein gets one entry after TCRdb re-called the multiplex PCR reads with MiXCR. Seen here are a few hundred thousand distinct CDR3 sequences, approximately 16% observed once, and the top ten hold around 20%. The sample in question was peripheral blood mononuclear cells (PBMCs), obtained at new diagnosis, from a patient treated with antithyroid drugs. These receptors were obtained from a female donor with Graves disease. Both conserved end residues are trimmed from each CDR3. Each record gives: V gene, J gene, CDR3 protein.

V: TRBV27; J: TRBJ2-1; CDR3: ASSGGLAQINEQF
V: TRBV6-1; J: TRBJ1-1; CDR3: ASADRENTEAF
V: TRBV20-1; J: TRBJ2-5; CDR3: SAKDRDREAQY
V: TRBV6-5; J: TRBJ1-2; CDR3: ASSYSRGRVYGYT
V: TRBV7-3; J: TRBJ2-3; CDR3: ASSFSTAEDTQY
V: TRBV6-1; J: TRBJ1-5; CDR3: ASSTEEGSNQPQH
V: TRBV28; J: TRBJ2-1; CDR3: ASSSLAGGRNEQF
V: TRBV5-4; J: TRBJ1-5; CDR3: ASSLGGGDQPQH
V: TRBV10-3; J: TRBJ2-7; CDR3: AISGGQVGFGYEQY
V: TRBV24-1; J: TRBJ2-5; CDR3: ATSDYQGQETQY
V: TRBV20-1; J: TRBJ2-5; CDR3: SGSVGLETQY
V: TRBV28; J: TRBJ2-7; CDR3: ASSSLDRTSPSSYEQY
V: TRBV11-2; J: TRBJ1-4; CDR3: ASSLVPSGNNEKLF
V: TRBV6-1; J: TRBJ2-5; CDR3: ASISRGQGGIQETQY
V: TRBV11-2; J: TRBJ2-1; CDR3: ASSFPYRFNEQF
V: TRBV2; J: TRBJ2-3; CDR3: ASNEAGGLNTDTQY
V: TRBV9; J: TRBJ1-2; CDR3: ASSVASENYGYT
V: TRBV7-9; J: TRBJ2-5; CDR3: ASLGETQY
V: TRBV27; J: TRBJ2-7; CDR3: ASSLYGASNAEQY
V: TRBV6-1; J: TRBJ2-5; CDR3: ASRDPGMETQY
V: TRBV19; J: TRBJ2-1; CDR3: ASSPGRGYYNEQF
V: TRBV25-1; J: TRBJ1-6; CDR3: ASSGGHNSPLH
V: TRBV7-2; J: TRBJ1-5; CDR3: ASSAHRGFQPQH
V: TRBV12-3/TRBV12-4; J: TRBJ1-1; CDR3: ASNFPGGFEAF
V: TRBV3-1; J: TRBJ2-5; CDR3: ASSQGGGQETQY
V: TRBV10-1; J: TRBJ1-2; CDR3: ASSDRTGFGYT
V: TRBV20-1; J: TRBJ2-1; CDR3: SAYRSGRLKEQF
V: TRBV27; J: TRBJ2-1; CDR3: ASSAWASGSGIGEQF
V: TRBV2; J: TRBJ1-5; CDR3: ASRWDGTTSNQPQH
V: TRBV29-1; J: TRBJ2-3; CDR3: SVDGGTSGRRPDTQY
V: TRBV2; J: .; CDR3: ASRERGSKNIQY
V: TRBV12-3/TRBV12-4; J: TRBJ2-7; CDR3: ASSLALTSGSLREQY
V: TRBV7-2; J: TRBJ2-5; CDR3: ASSLQLAGGGETQY
V: TRBV9; J: TRBJ1-3; CDR3: ASSRGASLGNTIY
V: TRBV9; J: TRBJ2-7; CDR3: ASSVGSGQDSAEQY
V: TRBV5-6; J: TRBJ1-1; CDR3: ASSLAFNTEAF
V: TRBV10-3; J: TRBJ2-5; CDR3: AISESTSKETQY
V: TRBV18; J: TRBJ1-2; CDR3: ASSPPRGGYT
V: TRBV24-1; J: TRBJ2-5; CDR3: ATSDSGGQQETQY
V: TRBV20-1; J: TRBJ2-1; CDR3: SARLAGGPTYNEQF
V: TRBV6-1; J: TRBJ1-6; CDR3: ASTRTGRGDNSPLH